Following are 20 T cell receptor beta chains from one sample sequenced in a study of OX40 agonist ivuxolimab in advanced cancers. Sequencing was performed with immunoSEQ multiplex PCR; in TCRdb, only in-frame clones are kept and a portion is missing. The sample yields about 14,000 clones, about 90% seen once. The sample was CD4+ or CD8+ T cells sorted from blood, taken in a trial of the OX40 agonist ivuxolimab. The receptor source for this set is an adult with an advanced solid tumor such as melanoma, head and neck, liver or kidney cancer.

This sequence joins TRBV4-1 and TRBJ2-1; D not resolved. V lost 1 base to trimming and J lost 5 bases, with 6 bases between them. This CDR3 region has 13 residues. The germline V gene encodes CDR1 MGHRA and CDR2 YSYEKL. The CDR3, as DNA: TGCGCCAGCAGCCAAGGACACCACAATGAGCAGTTCTTC. It translates to CASSQGHHNEQFF.

The genes are TRBV4-3 and TRBJ1-1; a weak D match, TRBD1 (6 bases). The CDR3 spans 15 residues. V lost 0 bases, J lost 4 bases, and 12 bases lay in between. CDR1 LGHNA and CDR2 YSLEER come from the germline V gene. CDR3 DNA: TGCGCCAGCAGCCAAGACGGACAGAGCCTCACTGAAGCTTTCTTT. Translating gives CASSQDGQSLTEAFF.

The rearrangement links TRBV10-3 to TRBJ2-3; D is ambiguous. V was shortened by 6 bases and J by 2 bases, with 12 bases between the two germline ends. Looked up from germline, CDR1 is ENHRY and CDR2 is SYGVKD. The CDR3 consists of 14 residues. The CDR3 spells CAIRQSGFTDTQYF. CDR3 bases: TGTGCCATCAGACAATCTGGGTTCACAGATACGCAGTATTTT.

V is TRBV11-2 and J is TRBJ2-7, with 10 bases that match TRBD2. J gave up 4 bases and V 3 bases, and 3 bases lay outside the gene matches. The length of the CDR3 is 14 residues. Germline CDR1 SGHAT, CDR2 FQNNGV. CDR3 in amino acids: CASSFGTSVYEQYF. Here the CDR3 DNA reads TGTGCCAGCAGCTTCGGGACTAGCGTTTACGAGCAGTACTTC.

This chain connects TRBV7-6 to TRBJ2-7; TRBD2 matches at 12 bases. This CDR3 contains 18 residues. Germline V CDR1 and CDR2: SGHVS, FNYEAQ. V was pared by 1 base and J by 3 bases, with 10 bases of the junction left unmatched. CDR3 DNA: TGTGCCAGCAGCTTAGATGTCGGCGGGACTAGCGGGTTCTACGAGCAGTACTTC. Protein product: CASSLDVGGTSGFYEQYF.

This clone was seen only once. V gene TRBV27 combines with J gene TRBJ2-1; 11 nucleotides agree with TRBD2. Trimming removed 3 bases from V and 4 bases from J; junction bases left unmatched: 2. The CDR3 is 15 residues long. Germline V gene lookup returns CDR1 MNHEY and CDR2 SMNVEV (reference sequence). CDR3 in DNA: TGTGCCAGCAGTTTTAGCGGGGGGGGTTACAATGAGCAGTTCTTC. Protein sequence: CASSFSGGGYNEQFF.

The chain uses TRBV9 and TRBJ1-2; no firm D call. The CDR3 spans 14 residues. Germline-derived CDR1 and CDR2 are SGDLS and YYNGEE. The germline V and J ends were trimmed by 2 bases and 0 bases, with 8 bases remaining between them. The CDR3 nucleotides are TGTGCCAGCAGCGTTTGGGGAGCTAACTATGGCTACACCTTC. Protein sequence: CASSVWGANYGYTF. Variable domain in full (rest from reference TRBV9 and TRBJ1-2): DSGVTQTPKHLITATGQRVTLRCSPRSGDLSVYWYQQSLDQGLQFLIQYYNGEERAKGNILERFSAQQFPDLHSELNLSSLELGDSALYFCASSVWGANYGYTFGSGTRLTVV.

This clone was seen a single time. This chain joins TRBV7-9 and TRBJ2-2; 11 nucleotides align to TRBD2. CDR1 and CDR2 from the germline V gene are SEHNR and FQNEAQ (reference sequence). This CDR3 is 18 amino acids long. J was trimmed by 0 bases and V by 5 bases; bases with no gene match: 8. The CDR3 sequence: CASSPGGTSGANTGELFF. The CDR3 bases are TGTGCCAGCAGCCCCGGGGGGACTAGCGGAGCGAACACCGGGGAGCTGTTTTTT.

CDR3: CASSQDLAGASDTQYF. The CDR3 region has the DNA TGCGCCAGCAGCCAAGACCTAGCGGGAGCGTCAGATACGCAGTATTTT. This chain joins TRBV4-1 and TRBJ2-3; 10 positions match TRBD2. CDR3 length: 16 residues. CDR1 and CDR2 (germline): MGHRA, YSYEKL. Trimming cost V 0 bases and J 4 bases; bases outside gene matches: 4.

J is TRBJ2-1 and V is TRBV9; D gene unclear. The CDR3 contains 14 residues. The V end was cut by 0 bases, the J end by 2 bases, with 6 bases between. Germline V gives CDR1 SGDLS, CDR2 YYNGEE. In nucleotides, the CDR3 is TGTGCCAGCAGCGTAGAAAGCCCCTACAATGAGCAGTTCTTC. The encoded protein is CASSVESPYNEQFF.

CDR3 sequence (DNA): TGTGCCAGCAGCACTAGCGGGAGAGACACCGGGGAGCTGTTTTTT. It translates to CASSTSGRDTGELFF. The V call is TRBV9, the J call TRBJ2-2, with 11 positions matching TRBD2. The germline V gene has CDR1 SGDLS and CDR2 YYNGEE. Losses at the gene ends were 4 bases for V and 3 bases for J; bases not matched to a gene: 2. The length of the CDR3 is 15 residues.

The chain couples TRBV1 to TRBJ2-6; the D call TRBD2 from the table was never checked on the DNA. TRBV1 counts as a pseudogene. The CDR3 is 17 residues long. The chain's CDR3 is CTSSQPSARSGANVLTF. As DNA, the CDR3 is TGCACCAGCAGCCAACCTAGCGCCCGCTCTGGGGCCAACGTCCTGACTTTC.

The chain carries TRBV13 and TRBJ2-7; D gene uncertain. With 3 bases removed from V and 0 bases from J, the gap between germline ends came to 9 bases. The V gene's germline CDR1 is PRHDT and CDR2 FYEKMQ (reference sequence). CDR3 length equals 14 residues. The CDR3 protein is CASSFGGFSYEQYF. CDR3 sequence (DNA): TGTGCCAGCAGCTTCGGTGGATTCTCCTACGAGCAGTACTTC. Variable domain in full (rest from reference TRBV13 and TRBJ2-7): AAGVIQSPRHLIKEKRETATLKCYPIPRHDTVYWYQQGPGQDPQFLISFYEKMQSDKGSIPDRFSAQQFSDYHSELNMSSLELGDSALYFCASSFGGFSYEQYFGPGTRLTVT.

The chain recombines TRBV7-7 with TRBJ2-3; 10 nucleotides agree with TRBD2. Germline V gives CDR1 SSHAT, CDR2 FNYEAQ (reference sequence). The CDR3 runs to 15 residues. V trimming: 5 bases; J trimming: 3 bases; junction bases outside the gene matches: 5. The CDR3 reads CASSPDSGGTDTQYF. CDR3 DNA sequence: TGTGCCAGCAGCCCTGATAGCGGGGGGACAGATACGCAGTATTTT.

This clone was seen a single time. This chain uses TRBV11-2 with TRBJ2-5, with D possibly being TRBD2 (5 bases). This CDR3 contains 13 residues. Looked up from germline, CDR1 is SGHAT and CDR2 is FQNNGV. V dropped 1 base and J dropped 5 bases, with 8 bases sitting between them. DNA for the CDR3: TGTGCCAGCAGCTTAGCACTAGGGGAGACCCAGTACTTC. It encodes CASSLALGETQYF.

This rearrangement joins TRBV6-4 to TRBJ2-3, with D unresolved. The CDR3 spans 16 residues. Germline V CDR1 and CDR2: MRHNA, SNTAGT. V lost 0 bases and J lost 0, with 10 bases in between. The CDR3 nucleotides are TGTGCCAGCAGTGACTCCAAAGACGGTAGCACAGATACGCAGTATTTT. Translation gives CASSDSKDGSTDTQYF.

J is TRBJ2-1 and V is TRBV6-1; D is unresolved. The V gene lost 3 bases and the J gene lost 6 bases, with 6 bases spanning the gap. Germline V gene data show CDR1 as MNHNS and CDR2 as SASEGT. This CDR3 spans 12 amino acids. CDR3 coding DNA: TGTGCCAGCAGTGACCCCCCCAATGAGCAGTTCTTC. Translated, it gives CASSDPPNEQFF.

The rearrangement joins TRBV7-9 to TRBJ2-1; maybe TRBD2 (5 bases). This CDR3 is 16 amino acids long. Germline CDR1 reads SEHNR; CDR2 reads FQNEAQ (reference sequence). V was trimmed by 4 bases and J by 8 bases, leaving 21 bases between them. The CDR3 sequence: CASSYTTRWGGDEQFF. DNA for the CDR3: TGTGCCAGCAGCTATACAACTAGGTGGGGTGGGGATGAGCAGTTCTTC.

The rearrangement joins TRBV6-5 to TRBJ2-5; 7 nucleotides match TRBD1. Germline CDR1 and CDR2: MNHEY and SVGAGI. The CDR3 has 15 residues. The J segment lost 2 bases and the V segment lost 6 bases, leaving 9 bases of the junction unmatched. CDR3 region: CASRPGTAPQETQYF. CDR3 coding DNA: TGTGCCAGCAGGCCAGGGACAGCCCCACAAGAGACCCAGTACTTC.

The V and J genes are TRBV15 and TRBJ2-3; 7 bases align to TRBD2. Per the germline V gene, CDR1 is LNHNV and CDR2 is YYDKDF (reference sequence). The CDR3 runs 17 residues. J was trimmed by 3 bases and V by 3 bases; bases with no gene match: 12. In DNA, the CDR3 is TGTGCCACCAGCAGCGAAAAACGTGGGAGGGCTACAGATACGCAGTATTTT. This codes for CATSSEKRGRATDTQYF.